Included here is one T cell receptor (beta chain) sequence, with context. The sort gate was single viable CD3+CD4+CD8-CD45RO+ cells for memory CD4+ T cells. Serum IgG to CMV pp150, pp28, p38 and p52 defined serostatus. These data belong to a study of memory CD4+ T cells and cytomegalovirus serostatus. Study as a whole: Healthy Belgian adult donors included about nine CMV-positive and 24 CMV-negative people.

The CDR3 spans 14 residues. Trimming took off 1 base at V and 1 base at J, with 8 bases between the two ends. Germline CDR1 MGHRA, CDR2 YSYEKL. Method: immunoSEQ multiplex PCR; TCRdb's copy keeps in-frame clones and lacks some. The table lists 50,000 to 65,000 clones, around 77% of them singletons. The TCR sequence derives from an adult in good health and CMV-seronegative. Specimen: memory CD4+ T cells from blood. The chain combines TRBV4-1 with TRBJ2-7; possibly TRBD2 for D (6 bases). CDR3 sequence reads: CASSQVEGSYEQYF. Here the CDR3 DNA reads TGCGCCAGCAGCCAAGTGGAGGGATCCTACGAGCAGTACTTC.